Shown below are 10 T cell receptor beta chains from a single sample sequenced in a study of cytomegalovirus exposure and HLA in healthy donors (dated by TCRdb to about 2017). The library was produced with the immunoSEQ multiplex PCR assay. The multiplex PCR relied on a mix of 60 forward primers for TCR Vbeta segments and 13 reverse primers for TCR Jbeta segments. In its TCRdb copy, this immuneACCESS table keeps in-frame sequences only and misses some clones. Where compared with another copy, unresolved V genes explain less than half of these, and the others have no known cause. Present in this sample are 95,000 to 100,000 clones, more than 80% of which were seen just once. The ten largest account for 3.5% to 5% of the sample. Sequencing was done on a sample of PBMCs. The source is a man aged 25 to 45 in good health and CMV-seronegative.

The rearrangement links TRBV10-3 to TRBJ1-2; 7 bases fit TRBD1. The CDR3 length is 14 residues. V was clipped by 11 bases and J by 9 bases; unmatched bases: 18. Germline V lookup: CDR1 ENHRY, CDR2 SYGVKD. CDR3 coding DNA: TGTGCCGGCAGGGACAGCCACCCCTCTGATCGCTACACCTTC. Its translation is CAGRDSHPSDRYTF.

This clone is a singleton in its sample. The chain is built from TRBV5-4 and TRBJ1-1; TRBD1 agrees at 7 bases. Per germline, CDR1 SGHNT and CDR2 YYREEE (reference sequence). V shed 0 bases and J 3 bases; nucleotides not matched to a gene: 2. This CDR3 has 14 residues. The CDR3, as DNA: TGTGCCAGCAGCTTGGTCGACAGGGACACTGAAGCTTTCTTT. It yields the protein CASSLVDRDTEAFF.

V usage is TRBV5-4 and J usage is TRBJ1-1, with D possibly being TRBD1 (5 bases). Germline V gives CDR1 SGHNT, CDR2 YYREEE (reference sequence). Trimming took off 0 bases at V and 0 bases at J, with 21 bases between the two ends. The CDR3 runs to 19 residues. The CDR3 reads CASSLARGGLHYVNTEAFF. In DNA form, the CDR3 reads TGTGCCAGCAGCTTGGCCCGGGGGGGACTCCACTATGTGAACACTGAAGCTTTCTTT.

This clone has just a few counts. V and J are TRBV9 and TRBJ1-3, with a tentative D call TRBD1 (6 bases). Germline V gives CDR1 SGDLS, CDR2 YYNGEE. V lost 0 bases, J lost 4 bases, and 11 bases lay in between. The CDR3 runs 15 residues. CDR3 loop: CASSVEAGEGNTIYF. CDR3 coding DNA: TGTGCCAGCAGCGTAGAGGCAGGGGAAGGAAACACCATATATTTT.

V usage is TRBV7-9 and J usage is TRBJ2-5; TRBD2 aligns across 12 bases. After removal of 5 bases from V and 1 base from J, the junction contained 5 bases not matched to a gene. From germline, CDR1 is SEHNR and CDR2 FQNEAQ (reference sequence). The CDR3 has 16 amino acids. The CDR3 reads CASSQTSGGPQETQYF. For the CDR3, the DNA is TGTGCCAGCAGCCAGACTAGCGGGGGCCCCCAAGAGACCCAGTACTTC.

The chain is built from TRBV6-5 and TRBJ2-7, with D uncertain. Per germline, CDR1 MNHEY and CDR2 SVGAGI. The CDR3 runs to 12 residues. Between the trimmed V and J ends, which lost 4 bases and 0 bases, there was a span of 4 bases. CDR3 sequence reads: CASSSLSYEQYF. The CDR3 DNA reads TGTGCCAGCAGTTCCCTCTCCTACGAGCAGTACTTC.

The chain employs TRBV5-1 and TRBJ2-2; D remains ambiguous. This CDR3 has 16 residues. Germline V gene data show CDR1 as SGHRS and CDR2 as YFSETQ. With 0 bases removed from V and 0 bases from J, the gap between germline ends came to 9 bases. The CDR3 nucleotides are TGCGCCAGCAGCTTGGATCCGGCGGCGAACACCGGGGAGCTGTTTTTT. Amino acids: CASSLDPAANTGELFF.

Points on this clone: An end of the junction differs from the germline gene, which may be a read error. The CDR3 protein is CASSEGGGLGLYEQYF. In DNA, the CDR3 is TGTGCCAGCAGCGAAGGAGGGGGTCTGGGGTTATACGAGCAGTACTTC. The V call is TRBV6-1, the J call TRBJ2-7; D may be TRBD1 or TRBD2 (6 bases each). The CDR3 spans 16 residues. CDR1 is MNHNS, CDR2 SASEGT, per germline.

This CDR3 is CASSSRTGLGGYTF. In DNA form, the CDR3 reads TGTGCCAGCAGCTCTAGGACAGGCCTGGGTGGCTACACCTTC. V usage is TRBV7-6 and J usage is TRBJ1-2; TRBD1 matches 7 bases. The germline CDR1 and CDR2 sequences are SGHVS and FNYEAQ. This CDR3 spans 14 amino acids. J was trimmed by 7 bases and V by 4 bases; bases with no gene match: 9. The complete variable domain, with remaining parts taken from reference TRBV7-6 and TRBJ1-2, reads GAGVSQSPRYKVTKRGQDVALRCDPISGHVSLYWYRQALGQGPEFLTYFNYEAQQDKSGLPNDRFSAERPEGSISTLTIQRTEQRDSAMYRCASSSRTGLGGYTFGSGTRLTVV.

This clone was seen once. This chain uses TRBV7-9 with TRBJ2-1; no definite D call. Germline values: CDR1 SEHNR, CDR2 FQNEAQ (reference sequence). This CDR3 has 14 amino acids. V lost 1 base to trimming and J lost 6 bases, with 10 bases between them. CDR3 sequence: CASSLDRVVNEQFF. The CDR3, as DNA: TGTGCCAGCAGCTTAGACCGGGTCGTCAATGAGCAGTTCTTC.